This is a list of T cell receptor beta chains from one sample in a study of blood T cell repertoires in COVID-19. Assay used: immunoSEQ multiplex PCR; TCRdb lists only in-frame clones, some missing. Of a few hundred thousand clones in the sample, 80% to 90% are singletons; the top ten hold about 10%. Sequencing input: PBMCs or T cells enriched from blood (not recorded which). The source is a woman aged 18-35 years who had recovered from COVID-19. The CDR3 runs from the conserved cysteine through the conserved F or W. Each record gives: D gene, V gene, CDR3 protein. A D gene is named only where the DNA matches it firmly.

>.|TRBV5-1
CASSVDRTTNEKLFF
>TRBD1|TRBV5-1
CASSLGQGVGLGNTIYF
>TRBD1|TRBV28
CASRGFGTDNEKLFF
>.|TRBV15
CATSLVGAGQPQHF
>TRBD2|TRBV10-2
CASSDPGTRMNTGELFF
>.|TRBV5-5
CASTTFTQGYTF
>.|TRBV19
CASTEQPRGEKLFF
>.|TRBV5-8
CASSFLTDKNNEQFF
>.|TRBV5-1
CASSAWRGPLEGYGYTF
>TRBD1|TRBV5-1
CASSYSGIRTGVETQYF
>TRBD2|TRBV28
CASSSAGTRDNEQFF
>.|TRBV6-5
CASSSNRDSPYEQYF
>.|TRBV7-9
CASTRTQGGEAFF
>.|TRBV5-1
CASSLTTPSTDTQYF
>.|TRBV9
CASSVEGNTPLHF
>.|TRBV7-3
CASSLTRDTEAFF
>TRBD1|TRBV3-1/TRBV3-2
CASSPQGAWDSPLHF
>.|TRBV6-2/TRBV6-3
CASSGTRLIRDEAFF
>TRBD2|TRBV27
CASIKFGGADTQYF
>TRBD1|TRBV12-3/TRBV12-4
CASSPGTGYGYTF
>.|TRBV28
CASSASSSYEQYF
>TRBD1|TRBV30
CAWGFTGGLNTEAFF
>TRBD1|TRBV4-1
CASSQGLRGTGRDTQYF
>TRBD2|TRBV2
CASTQGLAGTDTQYF
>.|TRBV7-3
CASSSFRGNEQFF
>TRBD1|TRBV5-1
CASDQGQGAGGYTF
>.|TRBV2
CASSEVWGVGEKLFF
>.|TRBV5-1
CASRPRRNTDTQYF
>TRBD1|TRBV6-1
CASSVQGPETQYF
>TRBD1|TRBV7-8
CASSLAQITLQGANYGYTF
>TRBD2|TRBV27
CASSTSGNYEQYF
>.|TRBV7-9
CASSSNTATNEKLFF
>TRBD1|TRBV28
CASSDRVVGNQPQHF
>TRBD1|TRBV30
CAWSLGTDNYGYTF
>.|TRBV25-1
CASSETLNQPQHF
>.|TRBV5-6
CASSFRGSGSKNSPLHF
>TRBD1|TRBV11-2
CASTLGQRRTGELFF
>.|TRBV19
CASSLYPQGAGVTDTQYF
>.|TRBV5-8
CASSWRYASGYEQYF
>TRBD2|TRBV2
CASSEGLAGTKTQYF
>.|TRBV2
CAVRGRNEKLFF
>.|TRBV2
CASRGDSFNYGYTF
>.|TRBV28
CAIQGAGANVLTF
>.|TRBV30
CARSTGETQYF
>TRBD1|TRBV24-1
CATSDYGTGSSYEQYF
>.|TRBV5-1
CASSSGISRNTIYF
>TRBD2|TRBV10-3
CAIRLAGNTGELFF